What follows are 10 T cell receptor beta chains derived from one specimen sequenced in a study of early T cells in non-severe SARS-CoV-2 infection. TCRdb reprocessed the 5' RACE reads via MiXCR and lists one record per CDR3 protein. Among under 45,000 distinct CDR3 sequences, under 7% were seen once, and the ten largest hold 24%. The sequencing here drew on whole blood, taken at baseline. The receptors derive from an adult who was a healthcare worker with PCR-confirmed SARS-CoV-2 infection or an uninfected control (not recorded which).

This clonotype has more than one count but fewer than ten. This sequence joins TRBV6-6 and TRBJ2-7; TRBD1 matches 8 bases. Trimming took 4 bases from V and 1 from J; bases not matched to a gene: 9. The CDR3 runs to 16 residues. Germline assignment: CDR1 MNHNY and CDR2 SVGAGI (reference sequence). CDR3 nucleotides: TGTGCCAGCAGTTCCAAAGGACAGGGCATATCCTACGAGCAGTACTTC. Translating it yields CASSSKGQGISYEQYF.

This clonotype was seen many times. The V and J genes are TRBV20-1 and TRBJ2-5; TRBD2 matches at 10 bases. CDR1 DFQATT and CDR2 SNEGSKA come from the germline V gene (reference sequence). The CDR3 runs 13 residues. V dropped 1 base and J dropped 7; count of bases not matched to a gene: 3. The CDR3 bases are TGCAGTGCTAGAGGGACTAGCGGAGGGACCCAGTACTTC. Encoded protein: CSARGTSGGTQYF.

This clonotype was seen a handful of times. V gene TRBV5-1 combines with J gene TRBJ2-3; 9 bases fit TRBD1. In germline, CDR1 is SGHRS, CDR2 YFSETQ. Trimming cost V 3 bases and J 1 base; bases outside gene matches: 6. This CDR3 is 16 amino acids long. The DNA for the CDR3 is TGCGCCAGCAGCTCGCACAGACAGGGGGGCACAGATACGCAGTATTTT. Amino acid sequence: CASSSHRQGGTDTQYF.

This clonotype was observed at least ten times. V is TRBV11-2 and J is TRBJ2-5, with TRBD2 matching over 8 bases. This CDR3 has 18 amino acids. CDR1 is SGHAT, CDR2 FQNNGV, per germline. With 4 bases clipped from V and 5 bases from J, the junction kept 18 bases outside the gene matches. CDR3 in amino acids: CASSSPPGSGNAGETQYF. In DNA, the CDR3 is TGTGCCAGCAGCTCTCCCCCCGGTAGCGGGAACGCAGGGGAGACCCAGTACTTC.

This sequence joins TRBV2 and TRBJ2-7; D not resolved. Germline V gene lookup returns CDR1 SNHLY and CDR2 FYNNEI. Trimming removed 3 bases at V and 5 bases at J, with 8 bases between. The CDR3 is 12 residues long. For the CDR3, the DNA is TGTGCCAGCAGTGACTTGTCAGACGAGCAGTACTTC. Translating it yields CASSDLSDEQYF.

This chain connects TRBV2 to TRBJ2-1, with TRBD2 matching 8 bases. Per germline, CDR1 SNHLY and CDR2 FYNNEI. The V gene end was trimmed by 0 bases and the J gene end by 9 bases; junction bases not matched to a gene: 7. The length of the CDR3 is 15 residues. The DNA of the CDR3 is TGTGCCAGCAGTGAAGCCGGGAGGGCCAGAGGTGAGCAGTTCTTC. Protein: CASSEAGRARGEQFF.

This clonotype has a handful of counts. The CDR3 loop is CASGSEADTQYF. CDR3 nucleotide sequence: TGTGCCAGCGGCTCAGAGGCAGATACGCAGTATTTT. The chain joins TRBV28 to TRBJ2-3; D is uncertain. Trimming cost V 8 bases and J 4 bases, with 10 bases left between them. This CDR3 spans 12 amino acids. CDR1 and CDR2 from the germline V gene are MDHEN and SYDVKM.

This clonotype occurred many times. The rearrangement uses TRBV12-3 or TRBV12-4 and TRBJ1-5, with 7 bases aligning to TRBD1. The CDR3 totals 14 residues. Trimming cost V 5 bases and J 7 bases; bases outside gene matches: 8. CDR3 sequence: CASSPDRVRQPQHF. Here the CDR3 DNA reads TGTGCCAGCAGTCCCGACAGGGTTCGGCAGCCCCAGCATTTT.

Ten or more counts support this clonotype. The chain carries TRBV7-2 and TRBJ1-5; a possible D gene is TRBD1 (5 bases). Trimming shortened V by 5 bases and J by 1 base, and 12 bases separated the two germline ends. This CDR3 is 15 amino acids long. Germline CDR1 and CDR2: SGHTA and FQGNSA. The DNA for the CDR3 is TGTGCCAGCAGCCCTAGGTCAGGGAGCAATCAGCCCCAGCATTTT. Amino acid sequence: CASSPRSGSNQPQHF.

This clonotype was observed a few times. The chain recombines TRBV9 with TRBJ1-6; weak D call: TRBD1 (5 bases). Germline V gives CDR1 SGDLS, CDR2 YYNGEE. V lost 0 bases and J lost 7, with 8 bases in between. The CDR3 totals 14 residues. In nucleotides, the CDR3 is TGTGCCAGCAGCGTAGAAGGGGCCAATTCACCCCTCCACTTT. This sequence encodes CASSVEGANSPLHF. Filled out from reference TRBV9 and TRBJ1-6, the complete variable domain reads DSGVTQTPKHLITATGQRVTLRCSPRSGDLSVYWYQQSLDQGLQFLIQYYNGEERAKGNILERFSAQQFPDLHSELNLSSLELGDSALYFCASSVEGANSPLHFGNGTRLTVT.